This entry concerns a single T cell receptor beta chain. This sample stems from a study of T cell responses to AZD1222 COVID-19 vaccine. Sequencing used immunoSEQ multiplex PCR; TCRdb keeps in-frame clones, though not all of them. The table has about 200,000 clones, just over 90% seen once. The TCR was taken from an adult who received the AZD1222 COVID-19 vaccine. Source: peripheral blood, taken 28 days after the second AZD1222 dose.

CDR3 in amino acids: CASSSPRGRNSPLHF. DNA for the CDR3: TGTGCCAGCAGTTCCCCAAGGGGCCGTAATTCACCCCTCCACTTT. The V call is TRBV28, the J call TRBJ1-6, with a tentative D call TRBD1 (5 bases). The CDR3 contains 15 residues. Germline V gene data show CDR1 as MDHEN and CDR2 as SYDVKM. V lost 4 bases, J lost 6 bases, and 13 bases lay in between.